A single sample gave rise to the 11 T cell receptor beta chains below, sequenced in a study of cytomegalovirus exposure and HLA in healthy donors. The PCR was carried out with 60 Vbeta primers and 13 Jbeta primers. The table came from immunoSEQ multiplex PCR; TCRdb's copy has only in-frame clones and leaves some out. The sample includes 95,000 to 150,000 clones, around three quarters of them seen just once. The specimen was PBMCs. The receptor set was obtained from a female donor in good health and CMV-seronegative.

The CDR3 bases are TGTGCCAGCACTCTGGGGGGACTAGCCTACGAGCAGTACTTC. The encoded protein is CASTLGGLAYEQYF. The genes are TRBV6-6 and TRBJ2-7, with 8 positions matching TRBD2. Germline assignment: CDR1 MNHNY and CDR2 SVGAGI (reference sequence). The CDR3 totals 14 residues. V shed 7 bases, J shed 2 bases, and the junction held 7 bases outside the gene matches.

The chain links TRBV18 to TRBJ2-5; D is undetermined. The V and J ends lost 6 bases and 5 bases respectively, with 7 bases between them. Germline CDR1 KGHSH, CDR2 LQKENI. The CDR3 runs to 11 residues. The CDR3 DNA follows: TGTGCCAGCTCCGGGTCCGAGACCCAGTACTTC. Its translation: CASSGSETQYF.

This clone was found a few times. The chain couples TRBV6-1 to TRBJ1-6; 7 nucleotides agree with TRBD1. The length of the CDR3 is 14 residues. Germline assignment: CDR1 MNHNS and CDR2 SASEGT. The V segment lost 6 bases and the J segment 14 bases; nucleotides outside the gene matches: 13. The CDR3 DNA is TGTGCCAGCAGGCTCGGGACAGCGTCGGGGACCCTCCACTTT. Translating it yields CASRLGTASGTLHF.

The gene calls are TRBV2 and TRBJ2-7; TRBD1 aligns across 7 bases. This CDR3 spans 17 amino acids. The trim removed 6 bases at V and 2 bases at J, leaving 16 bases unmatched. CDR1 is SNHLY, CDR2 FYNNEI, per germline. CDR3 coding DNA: TGTGCCAGCAGCCCAGACGAGGTAGGCAGGGGGACCTACGAGCAGTACTTC. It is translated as CASSPDEVGRGTYEQYF.

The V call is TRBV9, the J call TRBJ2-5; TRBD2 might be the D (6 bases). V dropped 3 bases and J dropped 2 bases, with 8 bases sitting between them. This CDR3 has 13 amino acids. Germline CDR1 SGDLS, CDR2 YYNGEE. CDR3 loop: CASSAGGQETQYF. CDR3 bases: TGTGCCAGCAGCGCCGGGGGACAAGAGACCCAGTACTTC.

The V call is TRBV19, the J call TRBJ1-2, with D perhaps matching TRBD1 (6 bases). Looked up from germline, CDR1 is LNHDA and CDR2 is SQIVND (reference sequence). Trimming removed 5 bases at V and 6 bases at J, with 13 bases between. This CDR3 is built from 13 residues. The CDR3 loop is CASSLSDRNGYTF. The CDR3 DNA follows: TGTGCCAGTAGTCTTTCGGACAGAAATGGCTACACCTTC.

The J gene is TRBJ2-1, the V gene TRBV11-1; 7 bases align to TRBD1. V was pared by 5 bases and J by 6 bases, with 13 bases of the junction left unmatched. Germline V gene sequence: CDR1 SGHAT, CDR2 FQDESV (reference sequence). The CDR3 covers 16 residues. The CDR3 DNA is TGTGCCAGCAGCCACCGGACAGGCGGCGTGGGCAATGAGCAGTTCTTC. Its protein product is CASSHRTGGVGNEQFF.

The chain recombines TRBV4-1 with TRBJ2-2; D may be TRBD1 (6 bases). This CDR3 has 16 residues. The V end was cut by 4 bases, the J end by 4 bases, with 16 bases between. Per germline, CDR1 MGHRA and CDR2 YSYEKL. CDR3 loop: CASSLNHQGTTGELFF. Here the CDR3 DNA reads TGCGCCAGCAGCCTAAATCATCAGGGGACCACCGGGGAGCTGTTTTTT.

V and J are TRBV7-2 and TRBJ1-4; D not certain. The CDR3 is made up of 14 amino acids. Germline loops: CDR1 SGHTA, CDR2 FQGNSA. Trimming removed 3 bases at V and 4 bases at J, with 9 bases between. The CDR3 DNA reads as TGTGCCAGCAGCTTGAGCGGATATAATGAAAAACTGTTTTTT. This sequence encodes CASSLSGYNEKLFF. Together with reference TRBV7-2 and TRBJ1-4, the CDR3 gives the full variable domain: GAGVSQSPSNKVTEKGKDVELRCDPISGHTALYWYRQSLGQGLEFLIYFQGNSAPDKSGLPSDRFSAERTGGSVSTLTIQRTQQEDSAVYLCASSLSGYNEKLFFGSGTQLSVL.

CDR3 in DNA: TGCGCCAGCAGCTTGGGTGGTAGCGGCAACTACGAGCAGTACTTC. Translated, it gives CASSLGGSGNYEQYF. This chain joins TRBV5-1 and TRBJ2-7; D might be TRBD2 (6 bases). V lost 0 bases and J lost 3, with 13 bases in between. CDR1 and CDR2 (germline): SGHRS, YFSETQ. This CDR3 comprises 15 residues.

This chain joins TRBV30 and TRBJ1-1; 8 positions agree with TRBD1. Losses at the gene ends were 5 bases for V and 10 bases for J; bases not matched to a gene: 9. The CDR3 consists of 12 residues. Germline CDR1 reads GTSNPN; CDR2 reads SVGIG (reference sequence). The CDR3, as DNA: TGTGCCTGGGGGACGGGGCAGGGGGCAGCTTTCTTT. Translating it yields CAWGTGQGAAFF.